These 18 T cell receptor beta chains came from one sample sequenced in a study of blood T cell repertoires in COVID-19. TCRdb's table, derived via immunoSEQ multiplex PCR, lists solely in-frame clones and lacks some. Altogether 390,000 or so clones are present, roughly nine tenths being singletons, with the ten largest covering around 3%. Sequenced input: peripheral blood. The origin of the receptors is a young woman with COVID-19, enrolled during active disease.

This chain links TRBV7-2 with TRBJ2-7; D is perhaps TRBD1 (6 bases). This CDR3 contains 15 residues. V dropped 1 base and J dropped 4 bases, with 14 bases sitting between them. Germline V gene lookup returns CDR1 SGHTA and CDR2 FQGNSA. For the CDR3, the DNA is TGTGCCAGCAGCTTAGGGTGGGCCAGGGGATACGAGCAGTACTTC. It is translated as CASSLGWARGYEQYF. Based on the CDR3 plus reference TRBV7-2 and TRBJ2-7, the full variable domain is GAGVSQSPSNKVTEKGKDVELRCDPISGHTALYWYRQSLGQGLEFLIYFQGNSAPDKSGLPSDRFSAERTGGSVSTLTIQRTQQEDSAVYLCASSLGWARGYEQYFGPGTRLTVT.

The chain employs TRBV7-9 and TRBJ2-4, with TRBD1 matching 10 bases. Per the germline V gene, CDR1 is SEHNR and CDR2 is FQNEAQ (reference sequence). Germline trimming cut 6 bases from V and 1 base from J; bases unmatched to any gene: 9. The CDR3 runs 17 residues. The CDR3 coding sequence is TGTGCCAGCAGGCCAGGGGGACAGGGGACTGCCAAAAACATTCAGTACTTC. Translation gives CASRPGGQGTAKNIQYF.

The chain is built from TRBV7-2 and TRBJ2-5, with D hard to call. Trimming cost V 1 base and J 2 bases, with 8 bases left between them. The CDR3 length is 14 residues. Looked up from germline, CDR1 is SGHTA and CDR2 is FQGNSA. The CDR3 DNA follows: TGTGCCAGCAGCTTAGATTACAGTCAAGAGACCCAGTACTTC. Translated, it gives CASSLDYSQETQYF. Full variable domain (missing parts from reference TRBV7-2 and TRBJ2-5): GAGVSQSPSNKVTEKGKDVELRCDPISGHTALYWYRQSLGQGLEFLIYFQGNSAPDKSGLPSDRFSAERTGGSVSTLTIQRTQQEDSAVYLCASSLDYSQETQYFGPGTRLLVL.

CDR3 DNA: TGTGCCAGCAGCCCAGGACAGGGAGTATACGCTTTCTTT. Encoded protein: CASSPGQGVYAFF. The chain carries TRBV28 and TRBJ1-1; 8 bases map to TRBD1. V shed 6 bases and J 11 bases; nucleotides not matched to a gene: 11. The CDR3 is 13 amino acids. CDR1 and CDR2 (germline): MDHEN, SYDVKM. The complete variable domain, with remaining parts taken from reference TRBV28 and TRBJ1-1, reads DVKVTQSSRYLVKRTGEKVFLECVQDMDHENMFWYRQDPGLGLRLIYFSYDVKMKEKGDIPEGYSVSREKKERFSLILESASTNQTSMYLCASSPGQGVYAFFGQGTRLTVV.

The CDR3 DNA sequence: TGTGCCAGCAGTTACACGAAGGGGCGGAACACTGAAGCTTTCTTT. Amino acids: CASSYTKGRNTEAFF. V usage is TRBV6-2 or TRBV6-3 and J usage is TRBJ1-1; maybe TRBD1 (5 bases). V was cut by 2 bases and J by 1 base, with 11 bases left in between. CDR1 and CDR2 (germline): MNHEY, SVGEGT. The CDR3 runs to 15 residues.

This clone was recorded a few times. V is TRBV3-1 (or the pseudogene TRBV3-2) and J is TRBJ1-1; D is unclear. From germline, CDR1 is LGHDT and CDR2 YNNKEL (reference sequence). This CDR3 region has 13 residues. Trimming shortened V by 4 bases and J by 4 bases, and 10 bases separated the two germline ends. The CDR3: CASSLPQATEAFF. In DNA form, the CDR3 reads TGTGCCAGCAGCCTCCCCCAGGCCACTGAAGCTTTCTTT.

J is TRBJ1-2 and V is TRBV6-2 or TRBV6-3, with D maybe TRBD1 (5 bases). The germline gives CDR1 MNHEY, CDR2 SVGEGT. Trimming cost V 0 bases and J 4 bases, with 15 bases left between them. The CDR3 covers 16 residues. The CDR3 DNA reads TGTGCCAGCAGTTACTCAGGCGGCAGGGTTACCTATGGCTACACCTTC. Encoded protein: CASSYSGGRVTYGYTF.

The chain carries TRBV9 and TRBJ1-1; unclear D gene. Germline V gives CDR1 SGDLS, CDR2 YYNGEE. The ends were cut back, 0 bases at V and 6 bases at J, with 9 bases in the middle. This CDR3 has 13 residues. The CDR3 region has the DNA TGTGCCAGCAGCGTAGTCCTCGGGGCTGAAGCTTTCTTT. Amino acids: CASSVVLGAEAFF. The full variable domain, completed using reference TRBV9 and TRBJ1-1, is DSGVTQTPKHLITATGQRVTLRCSPRSGDLSVYWYQQSLDQGLQFLIQYYNGEERAKGNILERFSAQQFPDLHSELNLSSLELGDSALYFCASSVVLGAEAFFGQGTRLTVV.

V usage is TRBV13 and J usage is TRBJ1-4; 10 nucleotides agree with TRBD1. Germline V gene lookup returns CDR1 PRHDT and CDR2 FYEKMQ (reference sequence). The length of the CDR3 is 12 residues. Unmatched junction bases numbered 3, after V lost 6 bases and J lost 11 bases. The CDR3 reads CASRDRGGKLFF. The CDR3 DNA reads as TGTGCCAGCAGGGACAGGGGGGGGAAACTGTTTTTT.

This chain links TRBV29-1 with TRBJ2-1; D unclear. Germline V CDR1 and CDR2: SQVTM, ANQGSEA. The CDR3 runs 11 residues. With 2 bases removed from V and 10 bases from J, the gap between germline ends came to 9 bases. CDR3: CSVETQAEQFF. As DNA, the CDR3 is TGCAGCGTTGAAACGCAGGCAGAGCAGTTCTTC.

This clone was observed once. CDR3 residues: CASSPSSTQETQYF. DNA for the CDR3: TGTGCCAGCAGCCCGAGTAGTACCCAAGAGACCCAGTACTTC. The chain uses TRBV7-2 and TRBJ2-5; D is unresolved. The CDR3 totals 14 residues. Germline CDR1 is SGHTA and CDR2 is FQGNSA. V was pared by 5 bases and J by 1 base, with 11 bases between.

This CDR3 reads CASTGLAGVGFSYNEQFF. In nucleotides, the CDR3 is TGCGCCAGCACAGGACTAGCGGGAGTAGGATTTTCCTACAATGAGCAGTTCTTC. J is TRBJ2-1 and V is TRBV5-1, with TRBD2 matching over 13 bases. CDR3 length equals 18 residues. Germline assignment: CDR1 SGHRS and CDR2 YFSETQ. V lost 6 bases to trimming and J lost 1 base; unmatched junction nucleotides: 10.

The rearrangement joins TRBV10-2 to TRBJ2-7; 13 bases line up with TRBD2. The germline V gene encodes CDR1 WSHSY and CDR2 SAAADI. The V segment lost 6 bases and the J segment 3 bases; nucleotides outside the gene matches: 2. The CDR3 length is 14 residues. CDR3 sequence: CASSRLAGGYEQYV. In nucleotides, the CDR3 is TGCGCCAGCAGCAGACTAGCGGGAGGCTACGAGCAGTACGTC.

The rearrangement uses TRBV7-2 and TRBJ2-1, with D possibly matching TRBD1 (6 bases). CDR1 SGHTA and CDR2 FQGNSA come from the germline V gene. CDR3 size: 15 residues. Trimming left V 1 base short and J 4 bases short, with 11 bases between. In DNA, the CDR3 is TGTGCCAGCAGCTTAGTGGGGGCCGAGTACAATGAGCAGTTCTTC. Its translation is CASSLVGAEYNEQFF.

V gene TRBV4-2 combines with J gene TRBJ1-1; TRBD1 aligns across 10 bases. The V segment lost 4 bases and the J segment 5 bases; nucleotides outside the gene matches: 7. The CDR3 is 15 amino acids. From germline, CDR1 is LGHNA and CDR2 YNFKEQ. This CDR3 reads CASSPRQGAGTEAFF. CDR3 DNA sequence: TGTGCCAGCAGCCCTCGACAGGGGGCCGGGACTGAAGCTTTCTTT.

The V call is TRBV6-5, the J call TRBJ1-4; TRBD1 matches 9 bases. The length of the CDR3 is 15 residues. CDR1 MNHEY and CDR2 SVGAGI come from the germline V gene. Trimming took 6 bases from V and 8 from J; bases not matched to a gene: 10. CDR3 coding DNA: TGTGCCAGCAGACCGCCGGGACAGGGTGGAGAAAAACTGTTTTTT. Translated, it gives CASRPPGQGGEKLFF.

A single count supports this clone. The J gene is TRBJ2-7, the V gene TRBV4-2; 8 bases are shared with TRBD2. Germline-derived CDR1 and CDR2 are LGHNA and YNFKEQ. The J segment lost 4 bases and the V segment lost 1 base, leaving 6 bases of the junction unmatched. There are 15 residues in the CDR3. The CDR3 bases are TGTGCCAGCAGCCAAGTATCCAGCGGGGGTTACGAGCAGTACTTC. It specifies CASSQVSSGGYEQYF.

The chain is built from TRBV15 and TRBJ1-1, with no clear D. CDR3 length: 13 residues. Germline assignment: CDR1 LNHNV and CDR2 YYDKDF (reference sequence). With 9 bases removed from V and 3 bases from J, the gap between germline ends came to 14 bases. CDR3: CATSEDSDTEAFF. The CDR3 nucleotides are TGTGCCACGTCGGAGGACTCTGACACTGAAGCTTTCTTT.